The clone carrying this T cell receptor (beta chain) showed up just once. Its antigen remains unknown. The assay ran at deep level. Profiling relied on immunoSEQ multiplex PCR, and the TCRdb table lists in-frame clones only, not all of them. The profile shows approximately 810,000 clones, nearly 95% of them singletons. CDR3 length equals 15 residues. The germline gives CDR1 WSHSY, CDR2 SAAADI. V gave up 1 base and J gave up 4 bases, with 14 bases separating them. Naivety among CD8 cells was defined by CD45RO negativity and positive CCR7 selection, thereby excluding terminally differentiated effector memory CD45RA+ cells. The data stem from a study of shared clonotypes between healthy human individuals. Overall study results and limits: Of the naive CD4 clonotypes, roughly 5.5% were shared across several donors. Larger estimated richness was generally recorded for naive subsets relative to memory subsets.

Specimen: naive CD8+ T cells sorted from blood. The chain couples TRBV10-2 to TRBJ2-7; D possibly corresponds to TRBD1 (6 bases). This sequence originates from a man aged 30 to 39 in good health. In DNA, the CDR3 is TGCGCCAGCAGTGAGTGGCTGGGGGCTATATACGAGCAGTACTTC. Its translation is CASSEWLGAIYEQYF.